What follows is one TCR beta chain and its context. Germline CDR1 is LGHDT and CDR2 is YNNKEL (reference sequence). Trimming took 4 bases from V and 2 from J, leaving 9 bases between them. The CDR3 has 13 amino acids. This sample was taken from a study of blood T cell repertoires in COVID-19. In the study overall: Sources were T cells, B-cell-depleted T cells, or PBMCs; the material itself was cDNA or gDNA.

Sequencing was performed with immunoSEQ multiplex PCR; in TCRdb, only in-frame clones are kept and a portion is missing. In the table there are 52,000 or so clones, approximately 84% of which are singletons. The chain recombines TRBV3-1 (or the pseudogene TRBV3-2) with TRBJ2-7; D not certain. The source of this sequence is a human donor in a cohort sampled during active COVID-19. Specimen: peripheral blood. In DNA form, the CDR3 reads TGTGCCAGCAGCCTAAACAGAGCCTACGAGCAGTACTTC. As protein: CASSLNRAYEQYF.